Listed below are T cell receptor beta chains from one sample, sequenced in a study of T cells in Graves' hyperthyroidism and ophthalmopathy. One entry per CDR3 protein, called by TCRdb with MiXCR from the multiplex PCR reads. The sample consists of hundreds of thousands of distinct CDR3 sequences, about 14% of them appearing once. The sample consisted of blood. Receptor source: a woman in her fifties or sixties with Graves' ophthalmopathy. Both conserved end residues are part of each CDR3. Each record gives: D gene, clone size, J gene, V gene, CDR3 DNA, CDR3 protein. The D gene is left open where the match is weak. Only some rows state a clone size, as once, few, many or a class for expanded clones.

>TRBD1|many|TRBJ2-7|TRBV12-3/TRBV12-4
TGTGCCAGCATCCCGCCCGGGACAGGGTGGGACGAGCAGTACTTC
CASIPPGTGWDEQYF
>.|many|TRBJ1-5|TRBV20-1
TGCAGTGCTAGAAACAGGGATAGCAATCAGCCCCAGCATTTT
CSARNRDSNQPQHF
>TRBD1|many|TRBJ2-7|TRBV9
TGTGCCAGCAACTACGCCGGGACAGGGTTATACGAGCAGTACTTC
CASNYAGTGLYEQYF
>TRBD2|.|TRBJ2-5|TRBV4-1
TGCGCCAGCAGCCAAGGGTCGGGGAGCGGGACTGAGACCCAGTACTTC
CASSQGSGSGTETQYF
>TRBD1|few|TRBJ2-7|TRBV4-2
TGTGCCAGCAGCCAAGTTCGGGACAGGGACTACGAGCAGTACTTC
CASSQVRDRDYEQYF
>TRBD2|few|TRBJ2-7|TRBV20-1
TGCAGTGCTGCCCCGGGACTAGTAGGGACCTACGAGCAGTACTTC
CSAAPGLVGTYEQYF
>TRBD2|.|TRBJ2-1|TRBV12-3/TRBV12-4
TGTGCCAGCAGCCTCAAGTCCACTAGCGGGAGCCCCTACAATGAGCAGTTCTTC
CASSLKSTSGSPYNEQFF
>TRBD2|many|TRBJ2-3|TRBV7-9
TGTGCCAGCAGTTACACTTCCGGGACTAGCGGCACAGATACGCAGTATTTT
CASSYTSGTSGTDTQYF
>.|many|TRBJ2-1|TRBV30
TGTGCCTGGAGTGCTTTGGGGAATGAGCAGTTCTTC
CAWSALGNEQFF
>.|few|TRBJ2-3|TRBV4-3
TGCGCCAGCAGCCAAGTAAAGGCAGGCACAGATACGCAGTATTTT
CASSQVKAGTDTQYF
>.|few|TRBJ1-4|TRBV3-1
TGTGCCAGCAGCCCTCCGGACAGAACTAATGAAAAACTGTTTTTT
CASSPPDRTNEKLFF
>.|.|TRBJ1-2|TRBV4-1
TGCGCCAGCAGCCAGGAGGGTATGGACGTAAGCTATGGCTACACCTTC
CASSQEGMDVSYGYTF
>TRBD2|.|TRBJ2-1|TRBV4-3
TGCGCCAGCAGCCAAGGTCAACGCAGTTTGGCGGGAGGGTCCTACAATGAGCAGTTCTTC
CASSQGQRSLAGGSYNEQFF
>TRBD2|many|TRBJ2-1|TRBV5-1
TGCGCCAGCAGCTTAACTAGCGGGCCATTGTACAATGAGCAGTTCTTC
CASSLTSGPLYNEQFF
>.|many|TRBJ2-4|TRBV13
TGTGCCAGCAGCGGCACGTCTGAAAAGGGAAACATTCAGTACTTC
CASSGTSEKGNIQYF
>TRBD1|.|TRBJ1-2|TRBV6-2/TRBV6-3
TGTGCCAGCAGAACGACAGGGGGAAACGACTACACCTTC
CASRTTGGNDYTF
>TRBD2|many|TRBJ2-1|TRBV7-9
TGTGCCAGCAGCTCCATTAGCGGGAGGCCTCACAATGAGCAGTTCTTC
CASSSISGRPHNEQFF
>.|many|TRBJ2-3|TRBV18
TGTGCCAGCTCACCATACTCAAGGGACGATACGCAGTATTTT
CASSPYSRDDTQYF
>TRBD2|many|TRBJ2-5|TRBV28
TGTGCCAGCAGTAAGCGGGAGGTCGAGACCCAGTACTTC
CASSKREVETQYF
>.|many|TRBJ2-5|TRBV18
TGTGCCAGCTCACCACCGGCTGCCCCAGAGACCCAGTACTTC
CASSPPAAPETQYF
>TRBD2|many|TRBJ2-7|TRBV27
TGTGCCAGCAGCCCGGCCCGGGGGGTCTACGAGCAGTACTTC
CASSPARGVYEQYF
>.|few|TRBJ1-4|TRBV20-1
TGCAGTGCTAGAGATGGGCAGAGAGATGAAAAACTGTTTTTT
CSARDGQRDEKLFF
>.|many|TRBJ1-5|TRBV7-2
TGTGCCAGCAGCCCCGTCCCCTATAGCAATCAGCCCCAGCATTTT
CASSPVPYSNQPQHF
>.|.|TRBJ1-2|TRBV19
TGTGCCAGTAGATCACTACATGGCTACACCTTC
CASRSLHGYTF
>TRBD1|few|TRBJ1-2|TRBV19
TGTGCCAGTAACCCGGGACAGGTATTCCGGGGCTACACCTTC
CASNPGQVFRGYTF
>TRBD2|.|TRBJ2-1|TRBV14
TGTGCCAGCAGCCAAGATTGGGCGGGAGAAATACCCAATGAGCAGTTCTTC
CASSQDWAGEIPNEQFF
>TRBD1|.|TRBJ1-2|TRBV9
TGTGCCAGCAGCGCCACGGGACAGAACTATGGCTACACCTTC
CASSATGQNYGYTF
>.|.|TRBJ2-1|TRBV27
TGTGCCAGCAGTCCGGGAAGTACCTACAATGAGCAGTTCTTC
CASSPGSTYNEQFF
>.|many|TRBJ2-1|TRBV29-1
TGCAGCGTTGGGACGGTAATCTCCTACAATGAGCAGTTCTTC
CSVGTVISYNEQFF
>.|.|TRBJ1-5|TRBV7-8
TGTGCCAGCAATCAGGGGCAGGGAGGGGTAGGCAATCAGCCCCAGCATTTT
CASNQGQGGVGNQPQHF
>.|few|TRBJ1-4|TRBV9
TGTGCCAGCAGCGTAGTGCCCAGGGATGCAACTAATGAAAAACTGTTTTTT
CASSVVPRDATNEKLFF
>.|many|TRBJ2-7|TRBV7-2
TGTGCCAGCACCTTCGGGCCTCCCAGCGAGCAGTACTTC
CASTFGPPSEQYF
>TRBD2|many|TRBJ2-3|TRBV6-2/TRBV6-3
TGTGCCAGCAGCATGCGGGGGAGTAAGAAAGGGCAGTATTTT
CASSMRGSKKGQYF
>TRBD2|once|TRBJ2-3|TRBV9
TGTGCCAGCAGCGTAGCGGGAGGGAATAGCGGGATCACAGATACGCAGTATTTT
CASSVAGGNSGITDTQYF
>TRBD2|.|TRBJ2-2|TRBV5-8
TGTGCCAGCAACCACGGAACTAGCGGGAGGATCACCGGGGAGCTGTTTTTT
CASNHGTSGRITGELFF
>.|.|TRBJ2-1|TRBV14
TGTGCCAGCAGCCAAGTGTTTAATGAGCAGTTCTTC
CASSQVFNEQFF
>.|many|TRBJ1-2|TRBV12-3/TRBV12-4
TGTGCCAGCAGCCCTACACAGGTCTATGGCTACACCTTC
CASSPTQVYGYTF
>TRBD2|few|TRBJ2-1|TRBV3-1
TGTGCCAGCAGCCCCCTAGCGGGAGGGCCCCCCCACGAGCAGTTCTTC
CASSPLAGGPPHEQFF
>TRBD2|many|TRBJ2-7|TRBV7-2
TGTGCCAGCAGCTTAGTTTCCGGTACTAGCGGGGGATACGAGCAGTACTTC
CASSLVSGTSGGYEQYF
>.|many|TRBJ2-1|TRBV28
TGTGCCAGCAGTCGTGGGGACGGCGACAATGAGCAGTTCTTC
CASSRGDGDNEQFF
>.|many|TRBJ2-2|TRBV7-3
TGTGCCAGCAGCTCCCGGGGGGGGGAGCTGTTTTTT
CASSSRGGELFF